The 20 T cell receptor beta chains in this list originate from one sample, sequenced in a study of T-cell reconstitution after alpha-beta-depleted transplantation in children. As it was prepared, the TCRbeta library received unique molecular identifiers. A single record per CDR3 protein comes from TCRdb applying MiXCR to the PCR reads. The profile shows hundreds of thousands of distinct CDR3 sequences, 10% to 15% of them singletons. This specimen consisted of PBMCs, mostly from graft donor cells, obtained 360 days after TCRalphabeta/CD19-depleted stem cell transplant. The source of these receptors is a male patient aged 10 to 17 who had a stem cell transplant for acute myeloid leukemia, so the T cells may come from the graft donor.

This chain uses TRBV5-1 with TRBJ1-4; TRBD1 aligns across 7 bases. Germline trimming cut 2 bases from V and 8 bases from J; bases unmatched to any gene: 3. The CDR3 loop spans 13 amino acids. CDR1 is SGHRS, CDR2 YFSETQ, per germline. This CDR3 reads CASSFGTEEKLFF. The CDR3 DNA follows: TGCGCCAGCAGCTTCGGGACAGAAGAAAAACTGTTTTTT. Full variable domain (rest looked up from reference TRBV5-1 and TRBJ1-4): KAGVTQTPRYLIKTRGQQVTLSCSPISGHRSVSWYQQTPGQGLQFLFEYFSETQRNKGNFPGRFSGRQFSNSRSEMNVSTLELGDSALYLCASSFGTEEKLFFGSGTQLSVL.

Only a few counts were recorded for this clonotype. V is TRBV12-3 or TRBV12-4 and J is TRBJ2-1; D unclear. V dropped 5 bases and J dropped 9 bases, with 8 bases sitting between them. There are 11 residues in the CDR3. The CDR3 coding sequence is TGTGCCAGCAGTCGGAGCGCTGAGCAGTTCTTC. Translated: CASSRSAEQFF.

This clonotype was recorded at least ten times. V gene TRBV12-3 or TRBV12-4 combines with J gene TRBJ2-1; a possible D gene is TRBD2 (5 bases). This CDR3 has 11 residues. V lost 1 base to trimming and J lost 13 bases, with 8 bases between them. The CDR3 DNA follows: TGTGCCAGCAGTTTAGGACTACCACAGTTCTTC. Its translation is CASSLGLPQFF.

The chain combines TRBV7-9 with TRBJ2-1; weak D call: TRBD2 (6 bases). V shed 1 base and J shed 4 bases, with 11 bases lying between them. This CDR3 spans 15 amino acids. Germline V gives CDR1 SEHNR, CDR2 FQNEAQ (reference sequence). The CDR3 region has the DNA TGTGCCAGCAGCTTAGTTCCGGGACTTTACAATGAGCAGTTCTTC. Its protein is CASSLVPGLYNEQFF.

This sequence joins TRBV6-4 and TRBJ1-1, with D unclear. V gave up 8 bases and J gave up 8 bases, with 12 bases separating them. CDR1 and CDR2 from the germline V gene are MRHNA and SNTAGT. CDR3 length: 11 residues. CDR3 sequence reads: CASLSVSEAFF. CDR3 nucleotides: TGTGCCAGCCTTTCGGTCTCGGAAGCTTTCTTT.

With regard to this clonotype: This could be a read error, since a much larger clone is one nucleotide away. The chain carries TRBV28 and TRBJ2-4; unclear D gene. The CDR3 contains 13 residues. CDR1 is MDHEN, CDR2 SYDVKM, per germline. V was trimmed by 3 bases and J by 3 bases, leaving 6 bases between them. DNA of the CDR3: TGTGCCAGCAGTTTCCTCGACAAAAACATTCAGTACTTC. It yields the protein CASSFLDKNIQYF.

The gene calls are TRBV6-1 and TRBJ1-5; no firm D call. Trimming cost V 8 bases and J 3 bases, with 5 bases left between them. CDR3 length: 11 amino acids. CDR1 is MNHNS, CDR2 SASEGT, per germline. The CDR3 sequence: CASSHNQPQHF. The CDR3 nucleotides are TGTGCCAGCTCCCACAATCAGCCCCAGCATTTT.

This clonotype showed up many times. The V gene is TRBV20-1, the J gene TRBJ2-1, with TRBD2 matching over 9 bases. Per the germline V gene, CDR1 is DFQATT and CDR2 is SNEGSKA (reference sequence). V dropped 1 base and J dropped 10; count of bases not matched to a gene: 11. This CDR3 region has 15 residues. The chain's CDR3 is CSARVQGLAQREQFF. The CDR3, as DNA: TGCAGTGCTAGAGTCCAGGGACTAGCTCAACGAGAGCAGTTCTTC.

This clonotype has a count of ten or more. The chain links TRBV27 to TRBJ1-1, with D possibly matching TRBD1 (6 bases). The germline V gene encodes CDR1 MNHEY and CDR2 SMNVEV (reference sequence). The V end was cut by 6 bases, the J end by 6 bases, with 14 bases between. The CDR3 runs 13 residues. CDR3 bases: TGTGCCAGCAGACTCTCCGGGACACCTGAAGCTTTCTTT. Its translation is CASRLSGTPEAFF.

This clonotype was seen ten or more times. The chain has TRBV29-1 and TRBJ2-1; D may be TRBD2 (6 bases). CDR1 SQVTM and CDR2 ANQGSEA come from the germline V gene. The CDR3 length is 12 residues. Trimming left V 3 bases short and J 4 bases short, with 7 bases between. The CDR3 nucleotides are TGCAGCGTTGATCGGGGGTACAATGAGCAGTTCTTC. Translated, it gives CSVDRGYNEQFF.

In this sample, this clonotype turned up a few times. The genes are TRBV3-1 and TRBJ2-5; D gene ambiguous. Germline V gives CDR1 LGHDT, CDR2 YNNKEL (reference sequence). With 4 bases removed from V and 0 bases from J, the gap between germline ends came to 6 bases. The CDR3 contains 13 residues. CDR3 sequence reads: CASSPIYQETQYF. DNA for the CDR3: TGTGCCAGCAGCCCTATCTACCAAGAGACCCAGTACTTC.

This clonotype was seen a few times. The V and J genes are TRBV20-1 and TRBJ2-7; TRBD2 agrees at 9 bases. This CDR3 comprises 14 residues. Germline V gene data show CDR1 as DFQATT and CDR2 as SNEGSKA (reference sequence). V lost 1 base to trimming and J lost 4 bases; unmatched junction nucleotides: 5. CDR3 in amino acids: CSARGREGHYEQYF. The CDR3 bases are TGCAGTGCTAGAGGGCGGGAGGGCCATTACGAGCAGTACTTC.

Ten or more counts support this clonotype. The chain is built from TRBV6-5 and TRBJ2-2; TRBD2 aligns across 7 bases. Germline V CDR1 and CDR2: MNHEY, SVGAGI. The CDR3 totals 15 residues. The V gene end was trimmed by 7 bases and the J gene end by 3 bases; junction bases not matched to a gene: 8. Written as DNA, the CDR3 is TGTGCCAGCAACTCGCAGGGAGGGCACACCGGGGAGCTGTTTTTT. Translating it yields CASNSQGGHTGELFF.

This chain connects TRBV6-1 to TRBJ1-4; 8 bases fit TRBD1. The V and J ends lost 7 bases and 7 bases, in that order; junction bases with no gene match: 11. The CDR3 runs 15 residues. Germline CDR1 reads MNHNS; CDR2 reads SASEGT. CDR3 coding DNA: TGTGCCAGCACCCGAATGGCAGGGGGCGTTGAAAAACTGTTTTTT. Translation gives CASTRMAGGVEKLFF.

This rearrangement joins TRBV18 to TRBJ2-1, with 12 bases aligning to TRBD2. The CDR3 spans 17 residues. CDR1 KGHSH and CDR2 LQKENI come from the germline V gene. V lost 4 bases, J lost 9 bases, and 13 bases stayed unmatched. Written as DNA, the CDR3 is TGTGCCAGCTCACAAAGACCGGGACTAGCGGGCCTCTTTGAGCAGTTCTTC. Amino acid sequence: CASSQRPGLAGLFEQFF.

The chain has TRBV5-1 and TRBJ2-1; 11 bases align to TRBD2. The germline gives CDR1 SGHRS, CDR2 YFSETQ. V trimming: 1 base; J trimming: 4 bases; junction bases outside the gene matches: 16. CDR3 length equals 20 residues. CDR3 protein: CASSLLLLAGGPALYNEQFF. The CDR3 nucleotides read TGCGCCAGCAGCTTGCTCTTGCTAGCGGGAGGTCCCGCGTTGTACAATGAGCAGTTCTTC.

The chain uses TRBV14 and TRBJ2-1; D is perhaps TRBD2 (6 bases). The CDR3 length is 12 residues. Trimming pared 3 bases from V and 11 bases from J, leaving 11 bases between. Germline CDR1 is SGHDN and CDR2 is FVKESK. CDR3 region: CASSHPGTQQFF. The DNA of the CDR3 is TGTGCCAGCAGCCACCCCGGGACTCAGCAGTTCTTC.

This clonotype has at least ten counts. The chain carries TRBV4-2 and TRBJ2-1; 7 bases match TRBD2. Germline lookup yields CDR1 LGHNA and CDR2 YNFKEQ. This CDR3 has 15 amino acids. Trimming at V came to 1 base and at J to 4 bases, leaving 4 bases not matched to a gene. Here the CDR3 reads CASSQGGGLYNEQFF. CDR3 DNA: TGTGCCAGCAGCCAAGGGGGGGGACTTTACAATGAGCAGTTCTTC.

This clonotype was counted many times. The chain has TRBV12-3 or TRBV12-4 and TRBJ2-2, with D perhaps TRBD2 (7 bases). CDR3 length equals 16 residues. Deletions cut 5 bases from V and 0 bases from J, with 13 bases between. The CDR3 DNA reads TGTGCCAGCAGTCGGGGGCTAGCGGCGAACACCGGGGAGCTGTTTTTT. It translates to CASSRGLAANTGELFF.

This clonotype has just a few counts. The rearrangement links TRBV18 to TRBJ2-7; D unclear. Germline V CDR1 and CDR2: KGHSH, LQKENI. This CDR3 region has 13 residues. V lost 5 bases, J lost 0 bases, and 8 bases lay in between. CDR3 nucleotide sequence: TGTGCCAGCTCATCACAGCCCTCCTACGAGCAGTACTTC. Translation: CASSSQPSYEQYF.